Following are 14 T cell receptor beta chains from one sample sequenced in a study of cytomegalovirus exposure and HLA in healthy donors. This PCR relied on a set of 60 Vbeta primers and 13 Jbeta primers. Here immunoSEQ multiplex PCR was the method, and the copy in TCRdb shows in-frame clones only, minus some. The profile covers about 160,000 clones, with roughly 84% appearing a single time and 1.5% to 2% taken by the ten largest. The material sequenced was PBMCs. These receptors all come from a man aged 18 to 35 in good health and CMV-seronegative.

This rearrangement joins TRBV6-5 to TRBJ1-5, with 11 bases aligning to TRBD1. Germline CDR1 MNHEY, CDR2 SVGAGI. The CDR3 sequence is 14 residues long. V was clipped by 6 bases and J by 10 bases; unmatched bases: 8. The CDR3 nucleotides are TGTGCCAGCAGCTTTGGGACAGGGGGAACACCCCAGCATTTT. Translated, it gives CASSFGTGGTPQHF.

CDR3 region: CASSPAAQETQYF. The DNA for the CDR3 is TGCGCCAGCAGCCCTGCGGCCCAAGAGACCCAGTACTTC. The rearrangement uses TRBV5-1 and TRBJ2-5, with D uncertain. The V end lost 4 bases, the J end lost 1 base, and 8 bases lay between the germline ends. The germline V gene encodes CDR1 SGHRS and CDR2 YFSETQ. The CDR3 runs to 13 residues.

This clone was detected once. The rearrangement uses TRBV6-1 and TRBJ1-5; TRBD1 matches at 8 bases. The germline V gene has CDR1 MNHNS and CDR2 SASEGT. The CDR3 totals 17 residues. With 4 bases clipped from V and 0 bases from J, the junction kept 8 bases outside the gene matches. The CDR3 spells CASSVSGGWGSNQPQHF. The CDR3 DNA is TGTGCCAGCAGTGTGTCAGGGGGCTGGGGTAGCAATCAGCCCCAGCATTTT.

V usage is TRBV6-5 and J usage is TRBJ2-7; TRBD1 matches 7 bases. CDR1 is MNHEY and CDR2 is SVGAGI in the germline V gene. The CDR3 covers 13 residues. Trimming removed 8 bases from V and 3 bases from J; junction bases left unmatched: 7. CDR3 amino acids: CASWGQPVYEQYF. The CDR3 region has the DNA TGTGCCAGCTGGGGACAGCCGGTCTACGAGCAGTACTTC.

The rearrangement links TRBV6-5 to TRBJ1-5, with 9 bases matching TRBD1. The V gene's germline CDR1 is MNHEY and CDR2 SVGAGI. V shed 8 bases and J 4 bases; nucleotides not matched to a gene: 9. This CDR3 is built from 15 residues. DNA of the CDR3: TGTGCCAGCCGCACAGGGGGCCTAGGTAATCAGCCCCAGCATTTT. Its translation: CASRTGGLGNQPQHF.

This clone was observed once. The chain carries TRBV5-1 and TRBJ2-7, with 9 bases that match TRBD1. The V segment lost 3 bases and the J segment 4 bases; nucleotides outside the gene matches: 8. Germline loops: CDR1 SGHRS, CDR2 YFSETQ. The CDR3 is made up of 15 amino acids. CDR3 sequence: CASSSFPGTGYEQYF. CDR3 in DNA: TGCGCCAGCAGCTCCTTTCCCGGGACAGGGTACGAGCAGTACTTC.

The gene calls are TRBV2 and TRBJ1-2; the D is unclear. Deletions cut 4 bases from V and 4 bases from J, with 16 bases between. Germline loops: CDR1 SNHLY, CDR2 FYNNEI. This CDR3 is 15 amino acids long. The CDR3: CASSAEGNGPYGYTF. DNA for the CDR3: TGTGCCAGCAGTGCGGAGGGCAACGGACCCTATGGCTACACCTTC.

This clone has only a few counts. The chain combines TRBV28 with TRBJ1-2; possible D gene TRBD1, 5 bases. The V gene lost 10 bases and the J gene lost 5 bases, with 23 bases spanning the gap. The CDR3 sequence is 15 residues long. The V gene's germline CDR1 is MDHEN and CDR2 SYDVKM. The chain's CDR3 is CAIIPLGAGPYGYTF. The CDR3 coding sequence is TGTGCCATCATTCCTCTTGGGGCAGGGCCATATGGCTACACCTTC.

The CDR3 protein is CASSVIPNEKLFF. The CDR3, as DNA: TGTGCCAGCAGCGTCATCCCAAATGAAAAACTGTTTTTT. This chain uses TRBV9 with TRBJ1-4, with unresolved D. CDR3 size: 13 residues. Trimming stripped 2 bases from V and 5 bases from J, with 7 bases between. Germline CDR1 reads SGDLS; CDR2 reads YYNGEE.

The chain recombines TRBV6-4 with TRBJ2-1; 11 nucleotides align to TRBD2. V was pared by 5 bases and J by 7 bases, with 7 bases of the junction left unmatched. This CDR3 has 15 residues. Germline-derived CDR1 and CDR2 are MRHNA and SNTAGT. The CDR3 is CASSRTSGSINEQFF. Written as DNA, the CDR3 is TGTGCCAGCAGTCGGACTAGCGGGTCGATTAATGAGCAGTTCTTC.

The CDR3: CASSYNSWAYEQYF. CDR3 in DNA: TGCGCCAGCAGTTATAACAGTTGGGCCTACGAGCAGTACTTC. This chain connects TRBV5-1 to TRBJ2-7, with D unclear. The germline V gene has CDR1 SGHRS and CDR2 YFSETQ. The CDR3 extends over 14 amino acids. V dropped 5 bases and J dropped 2 bases, with 14 bases sitting between them.

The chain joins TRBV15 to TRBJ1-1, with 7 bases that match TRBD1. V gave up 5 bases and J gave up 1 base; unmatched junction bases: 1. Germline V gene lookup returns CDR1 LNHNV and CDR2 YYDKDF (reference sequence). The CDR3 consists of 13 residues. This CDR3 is CATSGDRNTEAFF. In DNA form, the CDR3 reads TGTGCCACCAGCGGGGACAGGAACACTGAAGCTTTCTTT.

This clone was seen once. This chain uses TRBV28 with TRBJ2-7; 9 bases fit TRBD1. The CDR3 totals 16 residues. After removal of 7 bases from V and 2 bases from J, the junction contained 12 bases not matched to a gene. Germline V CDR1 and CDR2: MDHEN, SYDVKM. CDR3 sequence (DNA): TGTGCCAGCACCGCCAGTTCCGGGACAGGGCCCTACGAGCAGTACTTC. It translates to CASTASSGTGPYEQYF.

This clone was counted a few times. In DNA, the CDR3 is TGCGCCAGCAGCACTGCCCCGGGGGCTAATGAAAAACTGTTTTTT. It is translated as CASSTAPGANEKLFF. The V call is TRBV5-1, the J call TRBJ1-4, with a possible D match to TRBD1 (5 bases). With 4 bases removed from V and 3 bases from J, the gap between germline ends came to 13 bases. There are 15 residues in the CDR3. CDR1 and CDR2 from the germline V gene are SGHRS and YFSETQ. Full variable domain (missing parts from reference TRBV5-1 and TRBJ1-4): KAGVTQTPRYLIKTRGQQVTLSCSPISGHRSVSWYQQTPGQGLQFLFEYFSETQRNKGNFPGRFSGRQFSNSRSEMNVSTLELGDSALYLCASSTAPGANEKLFFGSGTQLSVL.